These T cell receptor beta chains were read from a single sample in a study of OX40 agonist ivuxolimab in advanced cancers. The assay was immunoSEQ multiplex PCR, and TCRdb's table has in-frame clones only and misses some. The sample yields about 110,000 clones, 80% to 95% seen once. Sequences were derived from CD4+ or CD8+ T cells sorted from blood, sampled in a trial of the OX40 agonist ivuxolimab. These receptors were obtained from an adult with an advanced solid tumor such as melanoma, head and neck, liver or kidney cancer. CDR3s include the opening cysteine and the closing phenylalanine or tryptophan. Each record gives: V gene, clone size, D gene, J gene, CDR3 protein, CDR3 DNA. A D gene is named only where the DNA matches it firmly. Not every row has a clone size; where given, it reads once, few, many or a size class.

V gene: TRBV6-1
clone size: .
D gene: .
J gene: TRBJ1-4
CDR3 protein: CASSEASGGWGKLFF
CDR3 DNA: TGTGCCAGCAGTGAAGCATCCGGGGGTTGGGGAAAACTGTTTTTT

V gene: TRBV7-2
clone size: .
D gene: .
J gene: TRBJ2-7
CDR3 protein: CASSLVASENEQYF
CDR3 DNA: TGTGCCAGCAGCTTAGTTGCGAGCGAGAACGAGCAGTACTTC

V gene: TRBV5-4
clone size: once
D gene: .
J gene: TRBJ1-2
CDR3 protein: CASSLGPRKTLNYGYTF
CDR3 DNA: TGTGCCAGCAGCTTAGGCCCCAGGAAAACCCTCAACTATGGCTACACCTTC

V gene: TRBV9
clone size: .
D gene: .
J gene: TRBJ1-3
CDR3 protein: CASSVGQSSGNTIYF
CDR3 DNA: TGTGCCAGCAGCGTAGGTCAGAGCTCTGGAAACACCATATATTTT

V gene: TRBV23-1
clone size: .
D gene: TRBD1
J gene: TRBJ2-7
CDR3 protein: CASSHPVRDRGIHEQYF
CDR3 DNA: TGCGCCAGCAGTCACCCCGTTAGGGACAGGGGTATACACGAGCAGTACTTC

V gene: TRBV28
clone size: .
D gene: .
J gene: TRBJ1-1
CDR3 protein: CASTELAGLINTEAFF
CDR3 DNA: TGTGCCAGCACTGAGCTCGCGGGACTGATTAACACTGAAGCTTTCTTT

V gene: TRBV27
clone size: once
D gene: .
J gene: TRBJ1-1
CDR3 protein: CASVDRSTEAFF
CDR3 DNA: TGTGCCAGCGTTGATCGGAGCACTGAAGCTTTCTTT

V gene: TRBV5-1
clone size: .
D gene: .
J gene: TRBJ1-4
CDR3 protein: CASSLRLDHREEKLFF
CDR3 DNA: TGCGCCAGCAGCTTGAGACTCGATCATCGGGAAGAAAAACTGTTTTTT

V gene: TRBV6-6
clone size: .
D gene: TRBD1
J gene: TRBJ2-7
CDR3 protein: CASSLGQGAYEQYF
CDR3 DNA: TGTGCCAGCAGTTTGGGACAGGGTGCGTACGAGCAGTACTTC

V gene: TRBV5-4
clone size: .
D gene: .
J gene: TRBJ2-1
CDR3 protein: CASSLGQDYNEQFF
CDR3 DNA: TGTGCCAGCAGCTTGGGACAGGACTACAATGAGCAGTTCTTC

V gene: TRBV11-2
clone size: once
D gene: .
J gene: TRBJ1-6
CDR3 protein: CASSLRGGGSSYNSPLHF
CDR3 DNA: TGTGCCAGCAGCCTCCGGGGCGGGGGGAGCTCCTATAATTCACCCCTCCACTTT

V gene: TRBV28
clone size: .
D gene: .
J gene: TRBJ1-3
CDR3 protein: CASSSRISGNTIYF
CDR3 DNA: TGTGCCAGCAGTTCGCGGATCTCTGGAAACACCATATATTTT

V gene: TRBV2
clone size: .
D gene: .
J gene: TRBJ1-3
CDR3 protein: CASSETGAAGNTIYF
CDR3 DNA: TGTGCCAGCAGTGAAACGGGGGCCGCGGGAAACACCATATATTTT

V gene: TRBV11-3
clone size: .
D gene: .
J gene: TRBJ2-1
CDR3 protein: CASSVAGEQFF
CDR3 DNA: TGTGCCAGCAGCGTCGCGGGAGAGCAGTTCTTC

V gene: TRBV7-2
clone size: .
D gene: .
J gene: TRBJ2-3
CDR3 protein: CASSRYTDTQYF
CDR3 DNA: TGTGCCAGCAGCCGGTACACAGATACGCAGTATTTT

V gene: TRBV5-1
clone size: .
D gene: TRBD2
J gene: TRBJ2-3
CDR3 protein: CASSFASRTSGDYTDTQYF
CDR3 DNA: TGCGCCAGCAGCTTTGCGTCCAGGACTAGCGGGGACTACACAGATACGCAGTATTTT

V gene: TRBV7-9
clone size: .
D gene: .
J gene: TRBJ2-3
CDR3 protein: CASSPRDGATQYF
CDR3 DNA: TGTGCCAGCAGCCCACGGGATGGGGCCACGCAGTATTTT

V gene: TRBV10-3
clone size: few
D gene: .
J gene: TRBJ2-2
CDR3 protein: CAISYQGGSTGELFF
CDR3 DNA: TGTGCCATCTCTTATCAGGGGGGGTCCACCGGGGAGCTGTTTTTT

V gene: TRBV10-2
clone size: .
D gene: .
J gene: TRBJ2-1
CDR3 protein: CATRDLAGNEQFF
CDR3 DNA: TGCGCCACCCGGGACTTAGCCGGTAATGAGCAGTTCTTC

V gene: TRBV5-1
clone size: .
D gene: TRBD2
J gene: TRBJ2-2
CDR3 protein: CASSATSGFAGELFF
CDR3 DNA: TGCGCCAGCAGCGCCACTAGCGGGTTCGCCGGGGAGCTGTTTTTT

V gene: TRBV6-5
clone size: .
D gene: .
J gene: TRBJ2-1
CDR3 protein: CASRFTGYNEQFF
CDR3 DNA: TGTGCCAGCAGGTTCACGGGGTACAATGAGCAGTTCTTC

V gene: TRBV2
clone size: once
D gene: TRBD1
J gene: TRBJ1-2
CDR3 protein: CASTTRGTGAIYGYTF
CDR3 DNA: TGTGCCAGCACCACCCGAGGGACAGGGGCCATCTATGGCTACACCTTC

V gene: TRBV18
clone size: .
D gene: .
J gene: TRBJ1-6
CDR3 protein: CASSPRTEIYNSPLHF
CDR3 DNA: TGTGCCAGCTCACCCCGGACAGAGATATATAATTCACCCCTCCACTTT

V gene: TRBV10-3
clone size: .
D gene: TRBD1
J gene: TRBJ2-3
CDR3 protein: CAISGSQGASDTQYF
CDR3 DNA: TGTGCCATCAGTGGCTCACAGGGGGCATCAGATACGCAGTATTTT

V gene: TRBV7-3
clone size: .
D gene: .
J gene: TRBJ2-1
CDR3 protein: CASSLTDNNEQFF
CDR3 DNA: TGTGCCAGCAGCTTAACGGATAACAATGAGCAGTTCTTC

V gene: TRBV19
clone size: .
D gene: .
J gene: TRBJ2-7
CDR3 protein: CASSLKTSYEQYF
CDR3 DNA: TGTGCCAGTAGTCTTAAGACCTCCTACGAGCAGTACTTC

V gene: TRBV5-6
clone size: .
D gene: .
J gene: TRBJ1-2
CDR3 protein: CASSPRGNYGYTF
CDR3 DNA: TGTGCCAGCAGCCCCCGAGGAAACTATGGCTACACCTTC

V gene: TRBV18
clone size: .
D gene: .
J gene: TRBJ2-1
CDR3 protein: CASSPPYPIEQFF
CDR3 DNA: TGTGCCAGCTCACCACCGTATCCGATTGAGCAGTTCTTC

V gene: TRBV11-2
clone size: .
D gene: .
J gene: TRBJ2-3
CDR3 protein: CASSSPDTDTQYF
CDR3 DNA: TGTGCCAGCAGTTCACCTGACACAGATACGCAGTATTTT

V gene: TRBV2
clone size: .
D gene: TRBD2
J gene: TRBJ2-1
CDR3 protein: CASEGTIYNEQFF
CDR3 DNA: TGTGCCAGCGAAGGGACTATTTACAATGAGCAGTTCTTC

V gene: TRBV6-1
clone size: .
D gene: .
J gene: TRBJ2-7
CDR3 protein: CASSEYEQYF
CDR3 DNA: TGTGCCAGCAGTGAATACGAGCAGTACTTC